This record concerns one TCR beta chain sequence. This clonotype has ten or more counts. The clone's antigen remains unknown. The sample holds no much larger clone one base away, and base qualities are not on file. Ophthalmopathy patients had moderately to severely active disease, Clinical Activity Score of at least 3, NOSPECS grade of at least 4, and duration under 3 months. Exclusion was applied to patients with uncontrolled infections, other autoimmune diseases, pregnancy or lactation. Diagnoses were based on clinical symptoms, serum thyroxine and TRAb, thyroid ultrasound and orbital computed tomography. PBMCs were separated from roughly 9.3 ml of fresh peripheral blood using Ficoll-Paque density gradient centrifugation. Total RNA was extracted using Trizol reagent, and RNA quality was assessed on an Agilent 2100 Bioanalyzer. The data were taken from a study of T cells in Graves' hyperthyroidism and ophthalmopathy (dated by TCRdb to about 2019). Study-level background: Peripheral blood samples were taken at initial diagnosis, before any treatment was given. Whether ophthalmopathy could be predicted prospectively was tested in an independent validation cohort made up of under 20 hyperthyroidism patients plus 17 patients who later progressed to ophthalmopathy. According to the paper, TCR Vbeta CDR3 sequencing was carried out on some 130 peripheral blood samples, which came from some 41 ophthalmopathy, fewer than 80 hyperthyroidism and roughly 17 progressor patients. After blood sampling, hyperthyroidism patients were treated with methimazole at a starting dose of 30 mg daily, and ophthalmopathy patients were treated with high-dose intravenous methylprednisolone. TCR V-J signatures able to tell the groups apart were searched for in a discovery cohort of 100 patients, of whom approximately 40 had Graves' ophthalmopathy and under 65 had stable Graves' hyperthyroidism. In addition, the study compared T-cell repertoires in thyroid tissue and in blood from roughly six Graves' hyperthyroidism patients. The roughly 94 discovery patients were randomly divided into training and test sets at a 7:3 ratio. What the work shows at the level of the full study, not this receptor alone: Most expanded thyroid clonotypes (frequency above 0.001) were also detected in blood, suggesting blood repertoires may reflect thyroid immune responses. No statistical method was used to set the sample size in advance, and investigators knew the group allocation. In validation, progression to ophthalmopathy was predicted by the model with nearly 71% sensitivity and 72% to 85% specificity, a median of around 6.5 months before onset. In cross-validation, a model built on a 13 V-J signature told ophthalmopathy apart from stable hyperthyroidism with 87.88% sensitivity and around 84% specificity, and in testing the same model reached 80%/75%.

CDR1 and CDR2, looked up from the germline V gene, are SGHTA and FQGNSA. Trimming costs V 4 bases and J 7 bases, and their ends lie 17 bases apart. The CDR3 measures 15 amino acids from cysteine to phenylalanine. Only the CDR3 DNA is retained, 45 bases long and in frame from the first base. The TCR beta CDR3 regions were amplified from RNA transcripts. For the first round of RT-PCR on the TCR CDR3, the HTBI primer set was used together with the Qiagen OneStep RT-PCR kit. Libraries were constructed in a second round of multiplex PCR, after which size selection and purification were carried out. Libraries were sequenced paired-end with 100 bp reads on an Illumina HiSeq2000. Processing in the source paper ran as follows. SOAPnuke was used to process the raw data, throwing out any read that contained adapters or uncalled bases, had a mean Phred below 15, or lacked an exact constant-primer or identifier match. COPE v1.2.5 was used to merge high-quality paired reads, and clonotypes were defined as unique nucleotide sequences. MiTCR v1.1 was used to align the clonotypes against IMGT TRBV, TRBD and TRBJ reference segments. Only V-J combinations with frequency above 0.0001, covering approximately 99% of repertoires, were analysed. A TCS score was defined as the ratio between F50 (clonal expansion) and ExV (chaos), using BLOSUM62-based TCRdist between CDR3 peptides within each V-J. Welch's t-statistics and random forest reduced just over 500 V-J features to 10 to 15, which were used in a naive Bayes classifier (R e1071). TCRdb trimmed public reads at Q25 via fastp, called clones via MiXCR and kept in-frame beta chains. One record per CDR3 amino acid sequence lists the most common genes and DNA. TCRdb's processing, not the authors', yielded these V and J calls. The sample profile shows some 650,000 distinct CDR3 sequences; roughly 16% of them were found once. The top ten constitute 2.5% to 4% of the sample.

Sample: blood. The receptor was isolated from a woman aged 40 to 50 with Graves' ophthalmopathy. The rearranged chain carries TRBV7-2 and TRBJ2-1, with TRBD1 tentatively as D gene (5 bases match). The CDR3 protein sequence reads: CASSSGHSLPNEQFF. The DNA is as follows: TGTGCCAGCAGCTCCGGACACTCTCTCCCAAATGAGCAGTTCTTC.